The clone carrying this T cell receptor (beta chain) was recorded once. Its cognate antigen is unknown. This sample stems from a study of breast tumors, draining lymph nodes, adjacent tissues. General observations from the study: Luminal-like breast cancer showed significantly greater tumor-nontumor repertoire similarity than basal-like breast cancer did. Tumor TCR diversity was below lymph nodes but above nontumor tissue. Data only fit, rather than demonstrated, lymph node origin of most tumor T cells.

TCRdb ran MiXCR on the multiplex PCR reads and lists one entry per CDR3 protein. This table has 70,000 or so distinct CDR3 sequences, around two fifths appearing once. This CDR3 has 12 amino acids. Between the trimmed V and J ends, which lost 5 bases and 4 bases, there was a span of 5 bases. Germline V lookup: CDR1 SEHNR, CDR2 FQNEAQ (reference sequence). This TCR was recovered from a female donor with breast cancer. Some clones in this sample may be carry-over from other donors' samples. V gene TRBV7-9 combines with J gene TRBJ2-2; no reliable D call. The sequencing sample was made of breast tumor tissue. In DNA form, the CDR3 reads TGTGCCAGCAGCCACATCACCGGGGAGCTGTTTTTT. It translates to CASSHITGELFF.